One and the same sample provided the 9 T cell receptor beta chains below, sequenced in a study of T cell responses to AZD1222 COVID-19 vaccine. Assay used: immunoSEQ multiplex PCR; TCRdb lists only in-frame clones, some missing. Found here are some 180,000 clones, roughly 92% of them singletons; the top ten hold 1% to 1.5%. This material consisted of peripheral blood, taken on day 0 of AZD1222 vaccination. These receptors came from an adult in good health.

The chain has TRBV21-1 and TRBJ1-1; the table's D gene call, TRBD1, was not cross checked with the DNA. TRBV21-1 is marked as a pseudogene. There are 14 residues in the CDR3. DNA of the CDR3: TGTGCCAGCAGCACCCTCCGTCGACAGGGTGGAGCTTTCTTT. Its translation is CASSTLRRQGGAFF.

The chain has TRBV27 and TRBJ1-2; TRBD1 matches at 8 bases. V lost 5 bases and J lost 4; bases outside the gene matches: 9. There are 15 residues in the CDR3. CDR1 and CDR2 from the germline V gene are MNHEY and SMNVEV (reference sequence). In nucleotides, the CDR3 is TGTGCCAGCAGTGCGGACAGGGACCCCCTCTATGGCTACACCTTC. Encoded protein: CASSADRDPLYGYTF.

On this clone itself: This CDR3 is also generated by other DNA sequences in the sample. The gene calls are TRBV9 and TRBJ1-1, with D maybe TRBD1 (6 bases). The germline V gene encodes CDR1 SGDLS and CDR2 YYNGEE. The CDR3 runs to 13 residues. Trimming took 3 bases from V and 5 from J, leaving 11 bases between them. The CDR3 spells CASSGGGGTEAFF. CDR3 in DNA: TGTGCCAGCAGCGGCGGGGGCGGTACTGAAGCTTTCTTT.

The chain employs TRBV5-6 and TRBJ1-2; D remains unclear. CDR3 length equals 12 residues. Germline V gene data show CDR1 as SGHDT and CDR2 as YYEEEE. The V end was cut by 5 bases, the J end by 5 bases, with 10 bases between. The CDR3 region has the DNA TGTGCCAGCAGTCCACGACGGTATGGCTACACCTTC. Residues: CASSPRRYGYTF. The whole variable domain, filled in from reference TRBV5-6 and TRBJ1-2, reads DAGVTQSPTHLIKTRGQQVTLRCSPKSGHDTVSWYQQALGQGPQFIFQYYEEEERQRGNFPDRFSGHQFPNYSSELNVNALLLGDSALYLCASSPRRYGYTFGSGTRLTVV.

The chain couples TRBV7-9 to TRBJ1-5; TRBD1 matches at 7 bases. Germline-derived CDR1 and CDR2 are SEHNR and FQNEAQ (reference sequence). This CDR3 region has 17 residues. V lost 1 base, J lost 4 bases, and 10 bases stayed unmatched. DNA for the CDR3: TGTGCCAGCAGCTTAGAGTACGGCGGACAGGATAATCAGCCCCAGCATTTT. This sequence encodes CASSLEYGGQDNQPQHF.

The chain has TRBV28 and TRBJ1-3, with D possibly being TRBD1 (6 bases). Germline loops: CDR1 MDHEN, CDR2 SYDVKM. CDR3 length: 15 amino acids. V gave up 5 bases and J gave up 3 bases, with 14 bases separating them. The CDR3 nucleotides are TGTGCCAGCAGTGTGCCGACAGGCCGTGGAAACACCATATATTTT. It yields the protein CASSVPTGRGNTIYF.

The chain employs TRBV10-3 and TRBJ1-2; 7 bases align to TRBD1. V dropped 0 bases and J dropped 5; count of bases not matched to a gene: 6. The CDR3 sequence is 15 residues long. Germline V gene sequence: CDR1 ENHRY, CDR2 SYGVKD. The CDR3 spells CAISESQGDPYGYTF. The CDR3, as DNA: TGTGCCATCAGTGAGTCGCAGGGGGATCCGTATGGCTACACCTTC.

This chain links TRBV2 with TRBJ2-7; D may be TRBD2 (5 bases). Looked up from germline, CDR1 is SNHLY and CDR2 is FYNNEI. Trimming took 6 bases from V and 7 from J, leaving 10 bases between them. The CDR3 is made up of 11 amino acids. CDR3 nucleotides: TGTGCCAGCAGGCGGACTGAGGAGCAGTACTTC. Amino acid sequence: CASRRTEEQYF.

The chain is built from TRBV27 and TRBJ2-7; D may be TRBD1 (6 bases). V lost 4 bases and J lost 4, with 20 bases in between. CDR3 length equals 16 residues. Germline CDR1 MNHEY, CDR2 SMNVEV (reference sequence). Here the CDR3 reads CASSYKKQGISYEQYF. CDR3 DNA: TGTGCCAGCAGTTATAAGAAACAGGGTATATCGTACGAGCAGTACTTC.